This T cell receptor beta chain appears in the sequencing data of a study of molecular identifiers for immune sequencing clone quantification. Only a few counts were recorded for this clonotype. One entry per CDR3 protein results from TCRdb running MiXCR on the PCR reads. The sample lists around 470,000 distinct CDR3 sequences, over 20% seen once, with under 0.85% in the top ten. The germline CDR1 and CDR2 sequences are GTSNPN and SVGIG (reference sequence). CDR3 length equals 15 residues. V was shortened by 8 bases and J by 0 bases, with 20 bases between the two germline ends. The specimen sequenced was naive CD8+ T cells from blood, with Jurkat cell RNA spiked in. The subset was: FACS-sorted CD8+CD4-CCR7+CD45RA+ naive T cells. The gene calls are TRBV30 and TRBJ2-7, with D tentatively TRBD1 (6 bases). The TCR was taken from a human donor in good health. Some libraries in this study had Jurkat cell RNA spiked in. The CDR3 DNA reads as TGTGCCCGGGACCACGGGGTCAGGGGCTCCTACGAGCAGTACTTC. Translated, it gives CARDHGVRGSYEQYF.